This T cell receptor (beta chain) was recorded in a study of CD8 T cells in Susac syndrome. Peripheral blood CD8+ and CD4+ T cells were profiled by TCR beta sequencing. The CD8+ and CD4+ T cells were isolated magnetically using a negative isolation approach, whereas the TEMRA cells were enriched by FACS. Random-hexamer reverse transcription was applied to about 0.5 to 1 ug RNA. Amplification of TCR beta CDR3 spanned 54 Vbeta and 13 Jbeta via immunoSEQ multiplex PCR. TCRdb used MiXCR to reprocess the immunoSEQ multiplex PCR reads, holding one entry per CDR3 protein. In the table there are some 140,000 distinct CDR3 sequences, approximately 89% of which are singletons. The CDR3 contains 13 residues. Trimming took off 7 bases at V and 3 bases at J, with 12 bases between the two ends. Germline loops: CDR1 MNHEY, CDR2 SVGAGI.

The TCR sequence derives from a human donor with multiple sclerosis. The sample comprised CD8+ T cells from PBMCs. The chain has TRBV6-5 and TRBJ2-5, with D perhaps matching TRBD2 (6 bases). This CDR3 reads CASTTTREETQYF. The CDR3 DNA sequence: TGTGCCAGCACTACGACTAGGGAAGAGACCCAGTACTTC.